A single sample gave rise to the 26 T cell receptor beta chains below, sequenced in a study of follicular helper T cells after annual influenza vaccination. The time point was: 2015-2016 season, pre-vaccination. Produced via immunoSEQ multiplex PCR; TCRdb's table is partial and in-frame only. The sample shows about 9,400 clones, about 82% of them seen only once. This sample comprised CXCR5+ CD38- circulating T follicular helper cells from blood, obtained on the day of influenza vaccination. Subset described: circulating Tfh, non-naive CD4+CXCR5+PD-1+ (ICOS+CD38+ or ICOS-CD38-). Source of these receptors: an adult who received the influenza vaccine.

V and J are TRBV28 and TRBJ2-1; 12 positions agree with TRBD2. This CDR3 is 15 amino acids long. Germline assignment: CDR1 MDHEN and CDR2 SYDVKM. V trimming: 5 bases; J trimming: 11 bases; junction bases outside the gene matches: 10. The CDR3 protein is CASSPLAGGSFKQFF. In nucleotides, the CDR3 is TGTGCCAGCAGTCCTCTAGCGGGAGGGAGTTTTAAGCAGTTCTTC.

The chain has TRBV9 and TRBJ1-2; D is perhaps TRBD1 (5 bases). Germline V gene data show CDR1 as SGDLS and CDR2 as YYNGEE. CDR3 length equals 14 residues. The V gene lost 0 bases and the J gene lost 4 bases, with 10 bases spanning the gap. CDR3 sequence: CASSVDQGSYGYTF. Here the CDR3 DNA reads TGTGCCAGCAGCGTAGACCAGGGAAGCTATGGCTACACCTTC. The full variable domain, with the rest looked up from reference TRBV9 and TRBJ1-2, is DSGVTQTPKHLITATGQRVTLRCSPRSGDLSVYWYQQSLDQGLQFLIQYYNGEERAKGNILERFSAQQFPDLHSELNLSSLELGDSALYFCASSVDQGSYGYTFGSGTRLTVV.

CDR3 bases: TGTGCCAGCAGTCGCACCGGGACAGCGAGCTCTGGAAACACCATATATTTT. It translates to CASSRTGTASSGNTIYF. This sequence joins TRBV2 and TRBJ1-3; 7 nucleotides line up with TRBD1. The CDR3 runs 17 residues. Trimming at V came to 5 bases and at J to 0 bases, leaving 10 bases not matched to a gene. The V gene's germline CDR1 is SNHLY and CDR2 FYNNEI.

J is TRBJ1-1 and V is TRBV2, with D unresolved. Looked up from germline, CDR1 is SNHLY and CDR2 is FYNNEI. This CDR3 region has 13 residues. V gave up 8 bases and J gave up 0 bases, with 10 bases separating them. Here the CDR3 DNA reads TGTGCCAGCGCCTTAGACCTGAACACTGAAGCTTTCTTT. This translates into CASALDLNTEAFF.

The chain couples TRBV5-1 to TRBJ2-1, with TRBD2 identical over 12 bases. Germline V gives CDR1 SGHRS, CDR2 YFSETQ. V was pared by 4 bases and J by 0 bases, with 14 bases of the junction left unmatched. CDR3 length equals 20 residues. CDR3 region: CASSQRTSGTTLGSYNEQFF. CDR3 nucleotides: TGCGCCAGCAGCCAGAGGACTAGCGGGACGACTTTAGGCTCCTACAATGAGCAGTTCTTC.

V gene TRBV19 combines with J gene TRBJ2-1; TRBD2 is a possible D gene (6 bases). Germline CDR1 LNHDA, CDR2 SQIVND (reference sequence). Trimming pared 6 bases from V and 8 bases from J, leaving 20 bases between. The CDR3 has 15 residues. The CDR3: CASSLLRESGHEQFF. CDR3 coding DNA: TGTGCCAGTAGCCTCTTACGGGAGAGCGGGCATGAGCAGTTCTTC.

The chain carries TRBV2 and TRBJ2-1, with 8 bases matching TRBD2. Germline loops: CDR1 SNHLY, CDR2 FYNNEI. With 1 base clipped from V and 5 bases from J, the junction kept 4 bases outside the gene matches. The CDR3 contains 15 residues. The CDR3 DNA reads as TGTGCCAGCAGTGAAGAGGCACTAGCGGACAATGAGCAGTTCTTC. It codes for CASSEEALADNEQFF.

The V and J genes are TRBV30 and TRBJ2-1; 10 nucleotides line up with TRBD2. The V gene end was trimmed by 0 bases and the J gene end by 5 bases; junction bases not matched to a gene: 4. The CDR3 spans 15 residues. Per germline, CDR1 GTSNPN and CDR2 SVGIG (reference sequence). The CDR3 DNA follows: TGTGCCTGGAGTGTAACTAGCGGGATAAACAATGAGCAGTTCTTC. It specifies CAWSVTSGINNEQFF.

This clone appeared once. The CDR3 spells CASSLDGTRGEKLFF. CDR3 sequence (DNA): TGCGCCAGCAGCTTGGACGGGACTCGGGGTGAAAAACTGTTTTTT. V is TRBV5-1 and J is TRBJ1-4; weak D call: TRBD1 (5 bases). CDR3 length: 15 amino acids. Germline assignment: CDR1 SGHRS and CDR2 YFSETQ. V shed 0 bases and J shed 7 bases, with 13 bases lying between them. Supplemented by reference TRBV5-1 and TRBJ1-4, the full variable domain reads KAGVTQTPRYLIKTRGQQVTLSCSPISGHRSVSWYQQTPGQGLQFLFEYFSETQRNKGNFPGRFSGRQFSNSRSEMNVSTLELGDSALYLCASSLDGTRGEKLFFGSGTQLSVL.

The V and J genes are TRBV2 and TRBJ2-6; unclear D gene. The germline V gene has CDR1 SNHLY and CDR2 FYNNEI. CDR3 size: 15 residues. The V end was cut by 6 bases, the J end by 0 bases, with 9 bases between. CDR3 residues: CASSEDGSGANVLTF. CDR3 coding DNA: TGTGCCAGCAGCGAGGACGGCTCTGGGGCCAACGTCCTGACTTTC.

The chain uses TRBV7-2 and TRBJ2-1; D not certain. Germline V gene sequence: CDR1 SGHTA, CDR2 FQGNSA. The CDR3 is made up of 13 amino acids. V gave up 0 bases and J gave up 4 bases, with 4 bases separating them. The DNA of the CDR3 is TGTGCCAGCAGCTTAGCTACGTACAATGAGCAGTTCTTC. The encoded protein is CASSLATYNEQFF.

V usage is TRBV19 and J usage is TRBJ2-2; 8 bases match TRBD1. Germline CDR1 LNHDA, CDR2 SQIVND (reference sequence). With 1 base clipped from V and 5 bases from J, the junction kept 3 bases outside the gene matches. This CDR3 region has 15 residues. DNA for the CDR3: TGTGCCAGTAGTATAGGGACAGGGTGGACCGGGGAGCTGTTTTTT. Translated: CASSIGTGWTGELFF.

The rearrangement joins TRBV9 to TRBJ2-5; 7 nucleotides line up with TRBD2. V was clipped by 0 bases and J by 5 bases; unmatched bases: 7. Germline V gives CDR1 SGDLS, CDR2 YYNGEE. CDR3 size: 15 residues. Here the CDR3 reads CASSVEAGVGETQYF. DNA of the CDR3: TGTGCCAGCAGCGTAGAGGCGGGAGTGGGGGAGACCCAGTACTTC.

DNA for the CDR3: TGTGCCAGCAGCCAGGGACTACGAGAGACCCAGTACTTC. This encodes CASSQGLRETQYF. The rearrangement links TRBV2 to TRBJ2-5, with TRBD2 matching over 7 bases. The CDR3 covers 13 residues. After removal of 6 bases from V and 4 bases from J, the junction contained 5 bases not matched to a gene. The V gene's germline CDR1 is SNHLY and CDR2 FYNNEI.

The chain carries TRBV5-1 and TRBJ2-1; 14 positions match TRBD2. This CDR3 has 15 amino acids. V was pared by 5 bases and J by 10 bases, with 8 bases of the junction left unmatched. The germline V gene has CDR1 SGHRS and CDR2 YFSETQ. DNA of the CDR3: TGCGCCAGCAGGAAGGGACTAGCGGGAGCAGGCGAGCAGTTCTTC. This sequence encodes CASRKGLAGAGEQFF.

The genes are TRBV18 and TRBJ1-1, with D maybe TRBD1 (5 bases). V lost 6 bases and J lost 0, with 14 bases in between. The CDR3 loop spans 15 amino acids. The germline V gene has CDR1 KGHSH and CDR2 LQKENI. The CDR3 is CASSRGDRVNTEAFF. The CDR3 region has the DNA TGTGCCAGCTCTCGGGGGGACCGAGTGAACACTGAAGCTTTCTTT.

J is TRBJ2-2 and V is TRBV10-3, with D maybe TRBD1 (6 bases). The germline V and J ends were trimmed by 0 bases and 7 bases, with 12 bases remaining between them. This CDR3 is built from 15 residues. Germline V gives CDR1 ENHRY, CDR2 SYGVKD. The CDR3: CAISESSGADGELFF. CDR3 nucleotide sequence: TGTGCCATCAGTGAGTCGTCAGGGGCGGACGGGGAGCTGTTTTTT.

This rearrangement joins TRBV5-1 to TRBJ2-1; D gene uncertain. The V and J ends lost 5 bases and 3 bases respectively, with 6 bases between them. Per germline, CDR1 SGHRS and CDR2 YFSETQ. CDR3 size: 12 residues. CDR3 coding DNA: TGCGCCAGCAGTAATGGCTACAATGAGCAGTTCTTC. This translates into CASSNGYNEQFF.

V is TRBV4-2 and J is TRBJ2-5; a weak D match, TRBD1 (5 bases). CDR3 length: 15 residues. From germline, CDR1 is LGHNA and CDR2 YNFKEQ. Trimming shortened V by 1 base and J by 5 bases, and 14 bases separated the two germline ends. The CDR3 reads CASSQAQAGMETQYF. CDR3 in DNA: TGTGCCAGCAGCCAAGCACAGGCAGGAATGGAGACCCAGTACTTC.

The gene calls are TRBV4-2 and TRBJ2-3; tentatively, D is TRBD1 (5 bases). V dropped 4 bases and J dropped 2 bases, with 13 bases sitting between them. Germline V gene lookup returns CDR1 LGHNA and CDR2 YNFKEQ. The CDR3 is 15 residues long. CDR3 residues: CASSLSKGDTDTQYF. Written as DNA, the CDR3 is TGTGCCAGCAGCCTGAGTAAAGGGGACACAGATACGCAGTATTTT.

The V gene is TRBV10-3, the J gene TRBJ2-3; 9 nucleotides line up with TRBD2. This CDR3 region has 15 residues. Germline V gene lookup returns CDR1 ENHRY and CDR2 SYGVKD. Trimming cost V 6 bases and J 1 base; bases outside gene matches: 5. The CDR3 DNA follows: TGTGCCATCAGATTAGCGGGGGTACGCACAGATACGCAGTATTTT. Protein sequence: CAIRLAGVRTDTQYF.

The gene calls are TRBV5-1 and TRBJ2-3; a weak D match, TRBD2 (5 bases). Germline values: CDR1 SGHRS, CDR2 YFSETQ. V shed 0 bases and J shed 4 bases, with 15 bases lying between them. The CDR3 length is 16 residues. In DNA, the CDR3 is TGCGCCAGCAGCTTGGTTCCGGGAAAGGGCGCAGATACGCAGTATTTT. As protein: CASSLVPGKGADTQYF.

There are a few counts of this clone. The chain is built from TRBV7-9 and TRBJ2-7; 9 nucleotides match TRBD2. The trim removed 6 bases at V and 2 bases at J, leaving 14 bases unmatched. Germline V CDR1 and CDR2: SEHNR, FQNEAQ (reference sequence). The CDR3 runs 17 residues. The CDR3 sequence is CASSRWASGDRAYEQYF. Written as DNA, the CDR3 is TGTGCCAGCAGTAGGTGGGCTAGCGGGGACCGGGCCTACGAGCAGTACTTC. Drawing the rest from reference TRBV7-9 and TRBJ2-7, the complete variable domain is DTGVSQNPRHKITKRGQNVTFRCDPISEHNRLYWYRQTLGQGPEFLTYFQNEAQLEKSRLLSDRFSAERPKGSFSTLEIQRTEQGDSAMYLCASSRWASGDRAYEQYFGPGTRLTVT.

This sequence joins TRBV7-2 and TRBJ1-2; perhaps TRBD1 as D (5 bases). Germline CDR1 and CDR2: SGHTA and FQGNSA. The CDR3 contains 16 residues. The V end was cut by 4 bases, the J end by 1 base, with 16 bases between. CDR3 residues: CASSWEGQGFNYGYTF. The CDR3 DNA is TGTGCCAGCAGCTGGGAGGGGCAGGGCTTTAACTATGGCTACACCTTC.

CDR3 loop: CASSPTGRTEAFF. The CDR3 DNA is TGTGCCAGCAGCCCGACAGGGAGGACTGAAGCTTTCTTT. The chain carries TRBV5-6 and TRBJ1-1, with 7 bases lining up with TRBD1. Germline V gene sequence: CDR1 SGHDT, CDR2 YYEEEE. The CDR3 runs to 13 residues. Losses at the gene ends were 4 bases for V and 5 bases for J; bases not matched to a gene: 5.

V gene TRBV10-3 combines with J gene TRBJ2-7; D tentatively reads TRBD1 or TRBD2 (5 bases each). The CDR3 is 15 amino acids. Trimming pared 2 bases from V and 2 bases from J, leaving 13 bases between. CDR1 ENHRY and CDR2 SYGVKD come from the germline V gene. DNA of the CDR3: TGTGCCATCAGTGAGGTTGGGGGTTTAGCCTACGAGCAGTACTTC. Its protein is CAISEVGGLAYEQYF.